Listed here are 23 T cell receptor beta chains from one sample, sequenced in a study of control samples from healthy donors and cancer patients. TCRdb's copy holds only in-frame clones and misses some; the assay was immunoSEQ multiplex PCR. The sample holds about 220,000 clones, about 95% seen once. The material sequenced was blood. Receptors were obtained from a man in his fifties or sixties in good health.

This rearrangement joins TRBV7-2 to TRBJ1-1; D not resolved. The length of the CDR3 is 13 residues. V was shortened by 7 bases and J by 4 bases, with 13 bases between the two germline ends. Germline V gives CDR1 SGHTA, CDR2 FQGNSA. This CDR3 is CASIKAWGTEAFF. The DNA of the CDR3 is TGTGCCAGCATAAAGGCTTGGGGCACTGAAGCTTTCTTT.

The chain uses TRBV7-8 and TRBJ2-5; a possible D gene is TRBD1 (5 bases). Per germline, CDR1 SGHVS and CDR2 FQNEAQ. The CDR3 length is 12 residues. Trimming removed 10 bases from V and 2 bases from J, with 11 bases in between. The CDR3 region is CATAGHQETQYF. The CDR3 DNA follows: TGTGCCACCGCCGGACATCAAGAGACCCAGTACTTC.

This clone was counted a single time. Here the CDR3 reads CASSPRTGEETQYF. The CDR3 DNA reads TGTGCCAGCAGTCCCCGAACTGGGGAAGAGACCCAGTACTTC. The J gene is TRBJ2-5, the V gene TRBV3-1 (or the pseudogene TRBV3-2); D is undetermined. There are 14 residues in the CDR3. V was pared by 6 bases and J by 3 bases, with 14 bases between. Per germline, CDR1 LGHDT and CDR2 YNNKEL (reference sequence).

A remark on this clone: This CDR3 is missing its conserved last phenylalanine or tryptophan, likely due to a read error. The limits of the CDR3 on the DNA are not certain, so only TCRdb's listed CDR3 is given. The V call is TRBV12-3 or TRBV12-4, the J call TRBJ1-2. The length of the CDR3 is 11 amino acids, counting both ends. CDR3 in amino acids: CASSFRGAISV.

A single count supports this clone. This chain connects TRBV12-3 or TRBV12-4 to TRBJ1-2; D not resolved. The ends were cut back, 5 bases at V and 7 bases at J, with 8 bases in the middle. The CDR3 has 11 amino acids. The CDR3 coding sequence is TGTGCCAGCAGTACAAGGTTTGGCTACACCTTC. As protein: CASSTRFGYTF.

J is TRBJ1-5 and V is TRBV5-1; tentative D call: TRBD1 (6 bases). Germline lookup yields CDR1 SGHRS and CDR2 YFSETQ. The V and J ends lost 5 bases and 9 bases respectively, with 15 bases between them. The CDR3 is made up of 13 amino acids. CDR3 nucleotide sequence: TGCGCCAGCAGTCTGGAGGGGGTCGGGCCCCAGCATTTT. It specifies CASSLEGVGPQHF.

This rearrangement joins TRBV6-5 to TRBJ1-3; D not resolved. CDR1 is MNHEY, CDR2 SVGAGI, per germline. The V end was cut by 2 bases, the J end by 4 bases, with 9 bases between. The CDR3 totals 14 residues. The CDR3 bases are TGTGCCAGCAGTTACGGCGAGCCGGGAAACACCATATATTTT. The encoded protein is CASSYGEPGNTIYF.

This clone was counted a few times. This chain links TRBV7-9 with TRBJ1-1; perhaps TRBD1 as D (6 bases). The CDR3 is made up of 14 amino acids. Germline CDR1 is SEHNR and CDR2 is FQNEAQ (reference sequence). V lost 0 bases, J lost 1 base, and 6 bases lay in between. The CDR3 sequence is CASSLAGANTEAFF. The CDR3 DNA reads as TGTGCCAGCAGCTTAGCGGGGGCGAACACTGAAGCTTTCTTT.

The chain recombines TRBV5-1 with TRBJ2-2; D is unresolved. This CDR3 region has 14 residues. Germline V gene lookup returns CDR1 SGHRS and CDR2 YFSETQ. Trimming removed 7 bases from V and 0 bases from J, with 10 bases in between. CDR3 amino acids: CASLDSSNTGELFF. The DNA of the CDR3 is TGCGCCAGCCTTGACTCCTCGAACACCGGGGAGCTGTTTTTT.

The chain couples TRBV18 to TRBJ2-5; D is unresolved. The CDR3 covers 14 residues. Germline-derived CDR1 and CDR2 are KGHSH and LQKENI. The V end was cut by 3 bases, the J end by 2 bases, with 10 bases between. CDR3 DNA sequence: TGTGCCAGCTCACCGAATTCAGGACAAGAGACCCAGTACTTC. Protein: CASSPNSGQETQYF. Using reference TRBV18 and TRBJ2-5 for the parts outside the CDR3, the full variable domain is NAGVMQNPRHLVRRRGQEARLRCSPMKGHSHVYWYRQLPEEGLKFMVYLQKENIIDESGMPKERFSAEFPKEGPSILRIQQVVRGDSAAYFCASSPNSGQETQYFGPGTRLLVL.

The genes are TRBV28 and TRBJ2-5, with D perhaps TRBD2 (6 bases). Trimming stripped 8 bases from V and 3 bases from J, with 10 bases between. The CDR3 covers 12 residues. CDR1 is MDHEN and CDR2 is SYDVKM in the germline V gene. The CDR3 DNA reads TGTGCCAGCGGACTACCGAAAGAGACCCAGTACTTC. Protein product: CASGLPKETQYF.

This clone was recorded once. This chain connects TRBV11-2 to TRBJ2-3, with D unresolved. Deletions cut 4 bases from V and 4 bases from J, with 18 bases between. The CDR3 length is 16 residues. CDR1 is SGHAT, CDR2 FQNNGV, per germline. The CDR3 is CASSSDSWVASDTQYF. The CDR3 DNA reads TGTGCCAGCAGCTCCGACTCTTGGGTAGCCTCAGATACGCAGTATTTT. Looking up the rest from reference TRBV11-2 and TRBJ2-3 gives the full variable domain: EAGVAQSPRYKIIEKRQSVAFWCNPISGHATLYWYQQILGQGPKLLIQFQNNGVVDDSQLPKDRFSAERLKGVDSTLKIQPAKLEDSAVYLCASSSDSWVASDTQYFGPGTRLTVL.

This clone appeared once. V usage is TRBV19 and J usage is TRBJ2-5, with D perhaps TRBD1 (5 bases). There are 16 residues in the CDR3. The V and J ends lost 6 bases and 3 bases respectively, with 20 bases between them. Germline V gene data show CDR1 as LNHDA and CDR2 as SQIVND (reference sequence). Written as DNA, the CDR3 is TGTGCCAGTAGGAGGCCCTGGGCCGCCAGGGAAGAGACCCAGTACTTC. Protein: CASRRPWAAREETQYF.

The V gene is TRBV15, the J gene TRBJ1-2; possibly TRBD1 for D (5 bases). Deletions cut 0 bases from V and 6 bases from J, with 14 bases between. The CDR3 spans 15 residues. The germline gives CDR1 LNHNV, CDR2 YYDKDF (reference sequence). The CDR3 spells CATSRDRGAFDGYTF. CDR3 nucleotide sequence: TGTGCCACCAGCAGAGATAGGGGAGCCTTCGATGGCTACACCTTC. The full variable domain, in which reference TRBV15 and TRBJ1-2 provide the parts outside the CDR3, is DAMVIQNPRYQVTQFGKPVTLSCSQTLNHNVMYWYQQKSSQAPKLLFHYYDKDFNNEADTPDNFQSRRPNTSFCFLDIRSPGLGDTAMYLCATSRDRGAFDGYTFGSGTRLTVV.

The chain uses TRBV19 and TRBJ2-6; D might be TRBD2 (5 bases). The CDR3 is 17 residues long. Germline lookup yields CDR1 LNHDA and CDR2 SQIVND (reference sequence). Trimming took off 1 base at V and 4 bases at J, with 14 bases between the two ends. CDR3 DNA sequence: TGTGCCAGTAGTATAGGTCGGGGTGCTATCGGGGCCAACGTCCTGACTTTC. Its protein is CASSIGRGAIGANVLTF.

The CDR3 loop reads CASSYVYGYTF. The CDR3 DNA reads as TGTGCCAGCAGTTACGTTTATGGCTACACCTTC. The chain is built from TRBV28 and TRBJ1-2; no reliable D call. The CDR3 is made up of 11 amino acids. Per germline, CDR1 MDHEN and CDR2 SYDVKM. Trimming cost V 4 bases and J 5 bases, with 5 bases left between them.

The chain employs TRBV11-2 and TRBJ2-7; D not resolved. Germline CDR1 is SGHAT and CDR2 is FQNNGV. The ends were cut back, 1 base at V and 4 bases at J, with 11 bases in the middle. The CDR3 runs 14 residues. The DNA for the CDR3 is TGTGCCAGCAGCTTAGGCACGCTATTTTACGAGCAGTACTTC. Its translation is CASSLGTLFYEQYF.

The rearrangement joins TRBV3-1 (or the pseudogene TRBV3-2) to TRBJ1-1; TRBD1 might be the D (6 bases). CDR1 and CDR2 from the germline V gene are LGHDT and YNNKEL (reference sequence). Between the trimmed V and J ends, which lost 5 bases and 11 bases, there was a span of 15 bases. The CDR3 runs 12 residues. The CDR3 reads CASSYGGGWAFF. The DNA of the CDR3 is TGTGCCAGCAGCTATGGCGGGGGCTGGGCTTTCTTT.

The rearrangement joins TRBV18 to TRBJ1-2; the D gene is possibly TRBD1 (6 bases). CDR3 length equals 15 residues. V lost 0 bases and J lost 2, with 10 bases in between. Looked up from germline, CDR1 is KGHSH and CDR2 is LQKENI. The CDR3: CASSPPDRLNYGYTF. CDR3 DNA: TGTGCCAGCTCACCACCAGACAGGCTAAACTATGGCTACACCTTC.

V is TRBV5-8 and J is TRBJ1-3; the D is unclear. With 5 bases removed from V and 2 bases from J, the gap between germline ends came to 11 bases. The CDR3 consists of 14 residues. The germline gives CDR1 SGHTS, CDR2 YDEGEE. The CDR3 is CASSTTRTGNTIYF. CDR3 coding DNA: TGTGCCAGCAGTACAACTCGAACTGGAAACACCATATATTTT.

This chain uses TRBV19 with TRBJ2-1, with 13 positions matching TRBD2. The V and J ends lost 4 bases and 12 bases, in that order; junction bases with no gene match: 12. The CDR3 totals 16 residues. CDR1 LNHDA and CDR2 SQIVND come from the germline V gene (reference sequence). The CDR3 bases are TGTGCCAGTAGTAGAGGAGGACTAGCGGGGGAGGTGCGGCAGTTCTTC. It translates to CASSRGGLAGEVRQFF.

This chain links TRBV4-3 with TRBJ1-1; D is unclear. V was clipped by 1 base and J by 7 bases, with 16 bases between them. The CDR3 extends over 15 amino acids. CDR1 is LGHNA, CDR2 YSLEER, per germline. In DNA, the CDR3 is TGCGCCAGCAGCCAAGGGGCCCGGGTCAATAATGAAGCTTTCTTT. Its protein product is CASSQGARVNNEAFF.

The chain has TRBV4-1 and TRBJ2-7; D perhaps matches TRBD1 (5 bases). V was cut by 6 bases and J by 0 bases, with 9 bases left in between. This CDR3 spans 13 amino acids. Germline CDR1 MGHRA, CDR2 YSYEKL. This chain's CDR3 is CASSRGISYEQYV. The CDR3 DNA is TGCGCCAGCAGTAGGGGAATCTCCTACGAGCAGTACGTC.